This T cell receptor beta chain was identified during a study of PD-L1 blockade in urothelial cancer. Germline CDR1 SGHAT, CDR2 FQNNGV. CDR3 size: 16 residues. V shed 5 bases and J shed 2 bases, with 13 bases lying between them. This clone is a singleton in its sample. Only in-frame clones appear in the TCRdb table, and some are missing; sequencing was by immunoSEQ multiplex PCR. The sample contains about 20,000 clones, around nine tenths of which appear only once. This specimen consisted of PBMCs, obtained around atezolizumab (anti-PD-L1) treatment. The rearrangement joins TRBV11-2 to TRBJ2-6; D might be TRBD1 (6 bases). This TCR derives from a man aged 50-59 years with urothelial cancer. CDR3 loop: CASSPQTGTGANVLTF. For the CDR3, the DNA is TGTGCCAGCAGCCCGCAAACAGGGACTGGGGCCAACGTCCTGACTTTC.